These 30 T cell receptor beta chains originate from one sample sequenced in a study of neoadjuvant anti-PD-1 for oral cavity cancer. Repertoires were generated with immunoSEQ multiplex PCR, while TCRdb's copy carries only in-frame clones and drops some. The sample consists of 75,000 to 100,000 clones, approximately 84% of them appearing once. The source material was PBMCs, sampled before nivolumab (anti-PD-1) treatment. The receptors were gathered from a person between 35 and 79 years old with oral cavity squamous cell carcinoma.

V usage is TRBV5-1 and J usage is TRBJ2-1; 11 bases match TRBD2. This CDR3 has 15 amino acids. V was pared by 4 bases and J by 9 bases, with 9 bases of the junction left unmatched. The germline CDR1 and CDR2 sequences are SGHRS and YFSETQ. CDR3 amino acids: CASSRETSGKGEQFF. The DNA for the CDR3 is TGCGCCAGCAGCCGCGAGACTAGCGGGAAGGGTGAGCAGTTCTTC.

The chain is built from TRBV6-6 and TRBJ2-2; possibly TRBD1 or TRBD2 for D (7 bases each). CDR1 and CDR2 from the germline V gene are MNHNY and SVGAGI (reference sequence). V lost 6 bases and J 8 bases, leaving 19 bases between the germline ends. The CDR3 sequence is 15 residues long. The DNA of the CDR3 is TGTGCCAGCAGGCCAGGGGGGGACCGTTCAGGGGAGCTGTTTTTT. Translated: CASRPGGDRSGELFF.

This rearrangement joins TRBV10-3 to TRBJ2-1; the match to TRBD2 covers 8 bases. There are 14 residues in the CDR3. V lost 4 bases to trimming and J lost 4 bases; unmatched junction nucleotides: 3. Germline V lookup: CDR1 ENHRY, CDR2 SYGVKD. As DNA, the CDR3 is TGTGCCATCAGTGGAGCGGGAGAGTACAATGAGCAGTTCTTC. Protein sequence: CAISGAGEYNEQFF.

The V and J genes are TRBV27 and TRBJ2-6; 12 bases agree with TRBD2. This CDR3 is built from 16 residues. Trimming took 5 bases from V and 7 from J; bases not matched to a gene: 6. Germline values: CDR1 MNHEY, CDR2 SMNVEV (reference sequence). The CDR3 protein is CASSLGLAGLANVLTF. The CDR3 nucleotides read TGTGCCAGCAGTCTCGGACTAGCGGGACTTGCCAACGTCCTGACTTTC.

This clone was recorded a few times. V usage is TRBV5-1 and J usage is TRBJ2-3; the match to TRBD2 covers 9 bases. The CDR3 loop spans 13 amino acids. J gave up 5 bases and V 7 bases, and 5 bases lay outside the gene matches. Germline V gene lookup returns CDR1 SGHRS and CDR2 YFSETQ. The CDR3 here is CASSGREGDTQYF. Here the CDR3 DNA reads TGCGCCAGCTCGGGGCGGGAGGGAGATACGCAGTATTTT. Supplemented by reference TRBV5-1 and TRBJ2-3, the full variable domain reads KAGVTQTPRYLIKTRGQQVTLSCSPISGHRSVSWYQQTPGQGLQFLFEYFSETQRNKGNFPGRFSGRQFSNSRSEMNVSTLELGDSALYLCASSGREGDTQYFGPGTRLTVL.

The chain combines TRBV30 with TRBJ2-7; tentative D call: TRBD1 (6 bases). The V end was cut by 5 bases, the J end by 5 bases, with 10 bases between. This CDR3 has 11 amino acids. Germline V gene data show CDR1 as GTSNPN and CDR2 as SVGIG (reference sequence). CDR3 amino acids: CAWFDRNEQYF. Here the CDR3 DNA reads TGTGCCTGGTTCGACAGGAACGAGCAGTACTTC.

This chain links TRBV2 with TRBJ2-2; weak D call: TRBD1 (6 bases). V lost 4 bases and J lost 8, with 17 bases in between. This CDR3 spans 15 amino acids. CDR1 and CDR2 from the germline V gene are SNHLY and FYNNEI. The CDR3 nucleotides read TGTGCCAGCAGTGTGGAAAGCGGTCAGGGGGGGGAGCTGTTTTTT. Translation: CASSVESGQGGELFF.

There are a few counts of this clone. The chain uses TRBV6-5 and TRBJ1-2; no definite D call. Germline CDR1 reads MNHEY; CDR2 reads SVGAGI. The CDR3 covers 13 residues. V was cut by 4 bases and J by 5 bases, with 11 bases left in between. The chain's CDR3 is CASSFRLGYGYTF. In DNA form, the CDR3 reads TGTGCCAGCAGTTTCCGCCTGGGGTATGGCTACACCTTC.

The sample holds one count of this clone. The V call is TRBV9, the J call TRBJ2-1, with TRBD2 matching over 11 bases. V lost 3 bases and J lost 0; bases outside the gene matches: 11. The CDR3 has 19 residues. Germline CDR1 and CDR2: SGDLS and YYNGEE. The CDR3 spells CASSAGTSGLKSSYNEQFF. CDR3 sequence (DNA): TGTGCCAGCAGCGCCGGGACTAGCGGACTGAAAAGCTCCTACAATGAGCAGTTCTTC. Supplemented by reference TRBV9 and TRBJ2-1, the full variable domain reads DSGVTQTPKHLITATGQRVTLRCSPRSGDLSVYWYQQSLDQGLQFLIQYYNGEERAKGNILERFSAQQFPDLHSELNLSSLELGDSALYFCASSAGTSGLKSSYNEQFFGPGTRLTVL.

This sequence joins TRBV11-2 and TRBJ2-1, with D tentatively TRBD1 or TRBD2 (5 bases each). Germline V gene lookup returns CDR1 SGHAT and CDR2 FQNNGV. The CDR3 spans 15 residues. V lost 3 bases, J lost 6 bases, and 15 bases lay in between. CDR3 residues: CASSFPGPSFNEQFF. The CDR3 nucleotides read TGTGCCAGCAGCTTCCCGGGACCAAGTTTCAATGAGCAGTTCTTC.

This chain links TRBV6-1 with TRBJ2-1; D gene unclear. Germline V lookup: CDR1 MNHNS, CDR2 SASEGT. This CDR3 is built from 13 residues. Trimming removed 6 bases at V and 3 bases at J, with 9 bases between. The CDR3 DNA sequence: TGTGCCAGCAGGACGGAACTCTACAATGAGCAGTTCTTC. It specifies CASRTELYNEQFF.

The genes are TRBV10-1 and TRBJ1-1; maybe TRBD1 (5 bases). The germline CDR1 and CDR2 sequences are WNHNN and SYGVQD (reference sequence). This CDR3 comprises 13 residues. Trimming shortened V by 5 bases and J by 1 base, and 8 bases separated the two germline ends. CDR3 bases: TGCGCCAGCAGTCCTCAGGGGAACACTGAAGCTTTCTTT. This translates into CASSPQGNTEAFF.

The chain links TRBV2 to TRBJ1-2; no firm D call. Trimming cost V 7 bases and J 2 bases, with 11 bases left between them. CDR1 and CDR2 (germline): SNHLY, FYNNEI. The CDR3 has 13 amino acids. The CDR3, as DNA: TGTGCCAGCAAGCTTATCTTCAACTATGGCTACACCTTC. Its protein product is CASKLIFNYGYTF.

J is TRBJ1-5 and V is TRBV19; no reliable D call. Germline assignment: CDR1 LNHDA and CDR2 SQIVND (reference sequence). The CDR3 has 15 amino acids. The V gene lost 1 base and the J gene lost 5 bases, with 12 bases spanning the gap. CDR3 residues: CASSIGSRVDQPQHF. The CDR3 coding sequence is TGTGCCAGTAGTATAGGATCCAGAGTGGATCAGCCCCAGCATTTT.

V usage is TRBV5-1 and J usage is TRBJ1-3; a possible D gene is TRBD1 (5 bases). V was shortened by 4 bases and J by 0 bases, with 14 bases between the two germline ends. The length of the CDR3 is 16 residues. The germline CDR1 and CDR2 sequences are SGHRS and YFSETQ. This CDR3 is CASSPAGGTSGNTIYF. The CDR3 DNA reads TGCGCCAGCAGCCCTGCGGGAGGGACCTCTGGAAACACCATATATTTT. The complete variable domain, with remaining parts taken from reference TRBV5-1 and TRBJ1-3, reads KAGVTQTPRYLIKTRGQQVTLSCSPISGHRSVSWYQQTPGQGLQFLFEYFSETQRNKGNFPGRFSGRQFSNSRSEMNVSTLELGDSALYLCASSPAGGTSGNTIYFGEGSWLTVV.

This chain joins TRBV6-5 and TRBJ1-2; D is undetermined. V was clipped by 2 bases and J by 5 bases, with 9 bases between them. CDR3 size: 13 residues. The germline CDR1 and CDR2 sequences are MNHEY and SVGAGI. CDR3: CASSYGHQYGYTF. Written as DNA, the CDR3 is TGTGCCAGCAGTTACGGGCATCAGTATGGCTACACCTTC.

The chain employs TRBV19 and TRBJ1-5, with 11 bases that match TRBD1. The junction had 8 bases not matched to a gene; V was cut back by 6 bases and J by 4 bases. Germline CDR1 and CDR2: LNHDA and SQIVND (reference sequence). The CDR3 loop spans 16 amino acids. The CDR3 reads CASRLSDRGLNQPQHF. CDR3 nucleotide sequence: TGTGCCAGTAGGCTTTCGGACAGGGGGCTTAATCAGCCCCAGCATTTT.

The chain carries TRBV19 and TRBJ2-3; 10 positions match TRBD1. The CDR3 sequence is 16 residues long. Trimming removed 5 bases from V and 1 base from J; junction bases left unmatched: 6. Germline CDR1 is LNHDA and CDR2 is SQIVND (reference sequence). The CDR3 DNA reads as TGTGCCAGTAGTTTTGGACAGGGGGAGGGCACAGATACGCAGTATTTT. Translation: CASSFGQGEGTDTQYF.

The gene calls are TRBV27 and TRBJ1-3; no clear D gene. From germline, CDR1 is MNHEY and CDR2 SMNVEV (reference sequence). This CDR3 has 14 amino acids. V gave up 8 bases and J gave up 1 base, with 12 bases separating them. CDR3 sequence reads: CASATRPSGNTIYF. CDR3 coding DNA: TGTGCCAGCGCTACCCGGCCGTCTGGAAACACCATATATTTT.

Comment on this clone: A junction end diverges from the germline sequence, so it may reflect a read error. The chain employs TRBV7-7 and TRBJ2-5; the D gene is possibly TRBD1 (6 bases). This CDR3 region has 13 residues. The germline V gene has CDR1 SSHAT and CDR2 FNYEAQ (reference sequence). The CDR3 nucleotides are TGTGCTAGCAGCTTAGGACAGAAAGAGACCCAGTACTTC. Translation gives CASSLGQKETQYF.

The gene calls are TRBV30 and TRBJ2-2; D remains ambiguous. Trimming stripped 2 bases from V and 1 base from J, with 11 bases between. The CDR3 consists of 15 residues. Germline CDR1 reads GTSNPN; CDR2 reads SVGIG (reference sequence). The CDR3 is CAWSHSTVNTGELFF. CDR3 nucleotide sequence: TGTGCCTGGAGTCATTCGACTGTGAACACCGGGGAGCTGTTTTTT. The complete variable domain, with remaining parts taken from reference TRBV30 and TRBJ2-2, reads SQTIHQWPATLVQPVGSPLSLECTVEGTSNPNLYWYRQAAGRGLQLLFYSVGIGQISSEVPQNLSASRPQDRQFILSSKKLLLSDSGFYLCAWSHSTVNTGELFFGEGSRLTVL.

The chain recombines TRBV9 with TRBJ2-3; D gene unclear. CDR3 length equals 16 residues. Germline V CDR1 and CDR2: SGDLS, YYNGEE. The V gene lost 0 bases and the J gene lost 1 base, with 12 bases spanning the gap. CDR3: CASSVAVQAGTDTQYF. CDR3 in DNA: TGTGCCAGCAGCGTAGCAGTTCAAGCCGGCACAGATACGCAGTATTTT.

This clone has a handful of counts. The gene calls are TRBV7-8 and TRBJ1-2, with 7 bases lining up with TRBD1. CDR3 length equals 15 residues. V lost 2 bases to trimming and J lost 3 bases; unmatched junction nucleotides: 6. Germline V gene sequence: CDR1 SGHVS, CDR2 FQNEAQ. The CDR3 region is CASSLFRDRDYGYTF. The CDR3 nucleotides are TGTGCCAGCAGCTTATTCAGAGACAGGGACTATGGCTACACCTTC.

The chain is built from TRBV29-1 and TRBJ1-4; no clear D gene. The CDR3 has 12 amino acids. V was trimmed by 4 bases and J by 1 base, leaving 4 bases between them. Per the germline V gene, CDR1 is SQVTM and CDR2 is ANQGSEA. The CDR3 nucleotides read TGCAGCGTTGTAGTAACTAATGAAAAACTGTTTTTT. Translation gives CSVVVTNEKLFF.

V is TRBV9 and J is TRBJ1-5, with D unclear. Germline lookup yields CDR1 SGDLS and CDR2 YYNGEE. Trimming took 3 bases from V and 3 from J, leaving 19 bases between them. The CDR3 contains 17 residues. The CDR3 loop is CASSEAPTSGLNQPQHF. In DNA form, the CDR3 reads TGTGCCAGCAGCGAGGCCCCCACCAGCGGTCTCAATCAGCCCCAGCATTTT. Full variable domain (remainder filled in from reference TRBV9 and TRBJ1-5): DSGVTQTPKHLITATGQRVTLRCSPRSGDLSVYWYQQSLDQGLQFLIQYYNGEERAKGNILERFSAQQFPDLHSELNLSSLELGDSALYFCASSEAPTSGLNQPQHFGDGTRLSIL.

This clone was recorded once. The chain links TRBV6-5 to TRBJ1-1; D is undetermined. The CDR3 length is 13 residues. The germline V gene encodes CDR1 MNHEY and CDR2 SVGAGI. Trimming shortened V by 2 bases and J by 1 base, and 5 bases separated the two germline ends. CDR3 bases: TGTGCCAGCAGTTACGCTAAGAACACTGAAGCTTTCTTT. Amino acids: CASSYAKNTEAFF.

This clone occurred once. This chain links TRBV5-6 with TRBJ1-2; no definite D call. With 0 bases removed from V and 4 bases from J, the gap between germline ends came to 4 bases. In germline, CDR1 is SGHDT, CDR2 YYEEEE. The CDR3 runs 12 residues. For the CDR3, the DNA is TGTGCCAGCAGCTTGGAAAGCTATGGCTACACCTTC. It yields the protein CASSLESYGYTF.

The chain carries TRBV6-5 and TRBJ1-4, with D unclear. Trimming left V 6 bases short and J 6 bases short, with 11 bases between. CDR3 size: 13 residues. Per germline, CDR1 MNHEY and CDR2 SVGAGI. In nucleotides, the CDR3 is TGTGCCAGCAGCCCTCGACCGTATGAAAAACTGTTTTTT. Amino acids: CASSPRPYEKLFF.

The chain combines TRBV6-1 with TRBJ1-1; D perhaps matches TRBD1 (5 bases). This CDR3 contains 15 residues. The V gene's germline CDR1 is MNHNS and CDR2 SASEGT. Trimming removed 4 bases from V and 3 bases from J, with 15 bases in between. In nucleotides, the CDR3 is TGTGCCAGCAGTGGGGGTTTGGGCAGGGACACTGAAGCTTTCTTT. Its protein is CASSGGLGRDTEAFF.

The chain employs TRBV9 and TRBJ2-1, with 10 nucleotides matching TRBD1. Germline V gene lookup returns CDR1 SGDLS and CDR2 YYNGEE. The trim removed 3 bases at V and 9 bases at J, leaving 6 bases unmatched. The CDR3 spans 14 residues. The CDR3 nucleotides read TGTGCCAGCAGCGCCGACAGGGGGCAGAGTGAGCAGTTCTTC. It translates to CASSADRGQSEQFF.